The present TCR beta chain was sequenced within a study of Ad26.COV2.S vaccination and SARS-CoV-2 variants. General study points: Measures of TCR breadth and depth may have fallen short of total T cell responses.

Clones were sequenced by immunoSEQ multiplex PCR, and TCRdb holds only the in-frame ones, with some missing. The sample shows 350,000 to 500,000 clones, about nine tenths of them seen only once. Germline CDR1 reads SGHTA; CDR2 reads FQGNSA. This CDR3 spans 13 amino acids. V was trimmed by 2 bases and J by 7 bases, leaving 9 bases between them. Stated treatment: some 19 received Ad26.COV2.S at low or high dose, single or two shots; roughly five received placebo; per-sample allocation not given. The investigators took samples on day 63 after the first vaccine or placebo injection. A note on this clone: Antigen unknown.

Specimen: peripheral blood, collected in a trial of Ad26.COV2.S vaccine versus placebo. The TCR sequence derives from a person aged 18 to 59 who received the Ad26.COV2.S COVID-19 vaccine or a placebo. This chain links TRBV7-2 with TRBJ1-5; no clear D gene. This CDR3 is CASSLTSAQPQHF. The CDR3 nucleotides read TGTGCCAGCAGCTTAACGTCAGCCCAGCCCCAGCATTTT.